The source of this T cell receptor beta chain is a study of blood T cells in healthy people across ages. About the study: Using template switching, researchers captured about one barcoded beta molecule for each two T cells. Study-wide results and limits: Roughly linear declines in TCR beta diversity per million T cells occurred with age. Across samples, TCR beta diversity tracked strongly with naive T cell percentage.

This clonotype was seen more than once but under ten times. Its specificity is unknown. Germline V gene data show CDR1 as SGHRS and CDR2 as YFSETQ. The CDR3 is 12 amino acids. Then a second PCR, running about 7 to 11 cycles, was carried out with a sample-barcoded 5' primer and a J-beta primer mix. Carrying 12 random nucleotides, a template-switch adaptor labeled each individual cDNA molecule. TCRdb re-analysed the 5' RACE reads in MiXCR, keeping a single row per CDR3 protein. The table lists 550,000 to 750,000 distinct CDR3 sequences, 21% of them singletons, with approximately 3.7% in the top ten. The sequencing input was blood. This TCR was sampled from a man between 65 and 79 years old in good health. The chain uses TRBV5-1 and TRBJ2-5; D gene uncertain. The J call may be in error: the DNA end matches TRBJ2-1 better. CDR3 DNA sequence: TGCGCCAGCAGCTTGGGGGCCACTGAGCAGTTCTTC. This sequence encodes CASSLGATEQFF.